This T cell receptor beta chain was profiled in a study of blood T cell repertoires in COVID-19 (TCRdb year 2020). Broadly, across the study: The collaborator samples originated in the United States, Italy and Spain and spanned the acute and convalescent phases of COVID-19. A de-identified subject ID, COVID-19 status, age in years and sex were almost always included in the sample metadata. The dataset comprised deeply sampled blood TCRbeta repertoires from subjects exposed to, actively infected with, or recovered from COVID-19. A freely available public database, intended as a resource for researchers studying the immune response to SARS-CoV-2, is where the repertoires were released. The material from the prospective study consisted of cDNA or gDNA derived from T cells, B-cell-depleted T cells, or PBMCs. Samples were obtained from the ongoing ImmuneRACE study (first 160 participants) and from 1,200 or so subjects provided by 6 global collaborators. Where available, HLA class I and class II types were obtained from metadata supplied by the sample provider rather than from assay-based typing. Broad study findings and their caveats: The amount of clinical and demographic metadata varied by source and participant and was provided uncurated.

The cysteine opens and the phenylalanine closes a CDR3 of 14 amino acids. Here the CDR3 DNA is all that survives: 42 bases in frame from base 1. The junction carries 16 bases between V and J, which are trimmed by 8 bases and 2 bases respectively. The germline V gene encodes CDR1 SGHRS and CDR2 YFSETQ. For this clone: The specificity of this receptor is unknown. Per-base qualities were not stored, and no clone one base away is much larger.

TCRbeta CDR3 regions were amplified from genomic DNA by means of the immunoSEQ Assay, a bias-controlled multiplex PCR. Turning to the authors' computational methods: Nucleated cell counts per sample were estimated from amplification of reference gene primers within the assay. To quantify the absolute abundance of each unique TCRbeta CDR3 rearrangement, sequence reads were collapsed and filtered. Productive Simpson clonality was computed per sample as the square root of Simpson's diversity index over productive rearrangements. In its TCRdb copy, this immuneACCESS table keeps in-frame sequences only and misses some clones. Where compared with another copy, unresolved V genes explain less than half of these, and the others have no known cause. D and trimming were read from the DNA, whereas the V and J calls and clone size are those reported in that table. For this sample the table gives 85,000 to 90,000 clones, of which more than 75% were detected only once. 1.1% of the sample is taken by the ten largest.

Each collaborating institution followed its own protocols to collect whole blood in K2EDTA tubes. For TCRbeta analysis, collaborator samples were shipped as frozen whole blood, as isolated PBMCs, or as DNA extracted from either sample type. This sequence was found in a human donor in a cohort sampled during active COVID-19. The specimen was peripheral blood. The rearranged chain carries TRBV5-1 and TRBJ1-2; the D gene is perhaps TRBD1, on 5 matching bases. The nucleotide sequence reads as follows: TGCGCCAGTCGACGGGGGAGCCCCAACTATGGCTACACCTTC. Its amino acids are CASRRGSPNYGYTF.